This TCR beta chain was identified in a study of blood T cell repertoires in COVID-19. CDR3 length: 14 amino acids. Germline V gives CDR1 MNHEY, CDR2 SMNVEV (reference sequence). The germline V and J ends were trimmed by 2 bases and 6 bases, with 11 bases remaining between them. Sequencing was performed with immunoSEQ multiplex PCR; in TCRdb, only in-frame clones are kept and a portion is missing. The repertoire holds a few hundred thousand clones, with around 90% as singletons. The TCR sequence derives from a man younger than 35 who had recovered from COVID-19. The chain uses TRBV27 and TRBJ1-5; D not certain. The sequencing sample was made of PBMCs or T cells enriched from blood (not recorded which). CDR3 loop: CASSLEGIGQPQHF. The CDR3 DNA is TGTGCCAGCAGTTTAGAGGGTATTGGTCAGCCCCAGCATTTT.